The present TCR beta chain was sequenced within a study of T cell responses to AZD1222 COVID-19 vaccine. General study results and limits: Researchers took repertoire samples only after the peak T cell response had come.

Points on this clone: The target antigen is unknown.

Here immunoSEQ multiplex PCR was the method, and the copy in TCRdb shows in-frame clones only, minus some. The sample has some 120,000 clones, 80% to 90% seen once; the top ten hold about 8.3%. The material was peripheral blood, obtained on day 0 of AZD1222 vaccination. This TCR was recovered from an adult in good health.

CDR3 DNA sequence: TGTGCCAGCAGTCCTAGACCCCCCCAGGGGACTCGCACAGATACGCAGTATTTT. Protein sequence: CASSPRPPQGTRTDTQYF. This rearrangement joins TRBV27 to TRBJ2-3; D could derive from TRBD1 or TRBD2 (6 bases each). CDR1 is MNHEY, CDR2 SMNVEV, per germline (reference sequence). The CDR3 consists of 18 residues. The ends were cut back, 5 bases at V and 1 base at J, with 22 bases in the middle.